The 9 T cell receptor beta chains reported below all come from one sample, sequenced in a study of T-cell memory formation after mild COVID-19. MiXCR, run by TCRdb on the 5' RACE reads, gives a single entry per CDR3 protein. Here the sample spans around 250,000 distinct CDR3 sequences, approximately 15% being singletons. Sequenced: PBMCs or a T cell subset sorted from them (not recorded which). These TCRs come from a man aged 18 to 35 who had mild COVID-19 (a few samples of this study predate the infection). Cell type and time point are not known.

The chain employs TRBV29-1 and TRBJ2-1; D gene unclear. Trimming shortened V by 4 bases and J by 5 bases, and 18 bases separated the two germline ends. CDR1 SQVTM and CDR2 ANQGSEA come from the germline V gene. CDR3 length: 15 residues. The CDR3 sequence: CSVAPPRAFNNEQFF. DNA for the CDR3: TGCAGCGTTGCCCCGCCCCGGGCTTTCAACAATGAGCAGTTCTTC.

This chain joins TRBV4-2 and TRBJ1-2; the D gene is possibly TRBD1 (6 bases). The V and J ends lost 1 base and 6 bases respectively, with 12 bases between them. CDR3 size: 14 residues. Germline CDR1 and CDR2: LGHNA and YNFKEQ. The CDR3 here is CASSQVGRGDGYTF. CDR3 DNA sequence: TGTGCCAGCAGCCAAGTCGGCAGGGGAGATGGCTACACCTTC.

CDR3 nucleotide sequence: TGCAGTGCTAGAGCAGGACTCCAAGAGACCCAGTACTTC. Residues: CSARAGLQETQYF. This chain links TRBV20-1 with TRBJ2-5, with D maybe TRBD2 (5 bases). The germline V and J ends were trimmed by 1 base and 1 base, with 7 bases remaining between them. From germline, CDR1 is DFQATT and CDR2 SNEGSKA (reference sequence). This CDR3 has 13 residues.

This clonotype was counted only a few times. The chain couples TRBV6-5 to TRBJ1-6, with D possibly TRBD1 on 5 matching bases. V dropped 5 bases and J dropped 7 bases, with 12 bases sitting between them. From germline, CDR1 is MNHEY and CDR2 SVGAGI. CDR3 size: 14 residues. CDR3: CASSGDSSNSPLHF. CDR3 nucleotides: TGTGCCAGCAGTGGCGACAGCTCAAATTCACCCCTCCACTTT.

The chain employs TRBV6-1 and TRBJ1-5; 9 bases fit TRBD1. Looked up from germline, CDR1 is MNHNS and CDR2 is SASEGT. The CDR3 runs 15 residues. After removal of 7 bases from V and 5 bases from J, the junction contained 9 bases not matched to a gene. The CDR3 DNA reads as TGTGCCAGCACCCTATTGACAGGGGGGCATCAGCCCCAGCATTTT. As protein: CASTLLTGGHQPQHF.

The chain couples TRBV7-2 to TRBJ1-3; maybe TRBD1 (6 bases). Trimming stripped 5 bases from V and 2 bases from J, with 16 bases between. This CDR3 has 16 residues. From germline, CDR1 is SGHTA and CDR2 FQGNSA. CDR3 sequence: CASSPGAPIAGNTIYF. The CDR3 DNA sequence: TGTGCCAGCAGCCCAGGGGCGCCGATCGCTGGAAACACCATATATTTT.

The rearrangement joins TRBV20-1 to TRBJ1-1; D ambiguous. This CDR3 has 11 residues. V lost 3 bases and J 5 bases, leaving 7 bases between the germline ends. Germline lookup yields CDR1 DFQATT and CDR2 SNEGSKA (reference sequence). DNA for the CDR3: TGCAGTGCTAGCTACGCGACTGAAGCTTTCTTT. Residues: CSASYATEAFF.

The J gene is TRBJ2-1, the V gene TRBV3-1; 9 bases align to TRBD2. The germline V gene encodes CDR1 LGHDT and CDR2 YNNKEL (reference sequence). This CDR3 is 17 amino acids long. V dropped 0 bases and J dropped 10; count of bases not matched to a gene: 13. Here the CDR3 reads CASSQERSLAGSGEQFF. CDR3 in DNA: TGTGCCAGCAGCCAAGAGCGGTCTCTAGCGGGGTCGGGGGAGCAGTTCTTC.

There are a few counts of this clonotype. V is TRBV7-9 and J is TRBJ1-6, with 7 positions matching TRBD1. Germline V lookup: CDR1 SEHNR, CDR2 FQNEAQ (reference sequence). V shed 5 bases, J shed 10 bases, and the junction held 8 bases outside the gene matches. The CDR3 totals 14 residues. In nucleotides, the CDR3 is TGTGCCAGCAGCGCGGGACAGTTTCCGTCACCCCTCCACTTT. This codes for CASSAGQFPSPLHF. The full variable domain, in which reference TRBV7-9 and TRBJ1-6 provide the parts outside the CDR3, is DTGVSQNPRHKITKRGQNVTFRCDPISEHNRLYWYRQTLGQGPEFLTYFQNEAQLEKSRLLSDRFSAERPKGSFSTLEIQRTEQGDSAMYLCASSAGQFPSPLHFGNGTRLTVT.